The sequence of this T cell receptor (beta chain) was determined in a study of cytomegalovirus exposure and HLA in healthy donors. About the research overall: From about 180 million T cells, an earlier analysis saw approximately 110 million unique TCR beta sequences. Some 85 million unique TCRs from HLA-typed donors were held in an early data release.

The germline V gene encodes CDR1 SGHRS and CDR2 YFSETQ. V was cut by 2 bases and J by 0 bases, with 8 bases left in between. CDR3 length equals 15 residues. The study ran its PCR with 60 Vbeta and 13 Jbeta primers. TCRdb keeps only in-frame clones here, not all; method: immunoSEQ multiplex PCR. The sample shows roughly 82,000 clones, around 70% of them seen only once. This sequence was found in a woman aged 40 to 49 in good health and CMV-seropositive. Sequencing input: PBMCs. V is TRBV5-1 and J is TRBJ1-4; D is ambiguous. The CDR3 region is CASSFSPATNEKLFF. The CDR3 DNA is TGCGCCAGCAGCTTCAGTCCCGCAACTAATGAAAAACTGTTTTTT.